A single T cell receptor beta chain is shown here with its context. This sample is part of a study of blood T cell repertoires in COVID-19. The germline CDR1 and CDR2 sequences are SGHRS and YFSETQ. The CDR3 length is 18 residues. J lost 3 bases, V lost 1 base, and 9 bases had no gene match. Per the original data handling: Reference gene primers were amplified, and this amplification served to estimate nucleated cell counts. The method was immunoSEQ multiplex PCR; TCRdb's version includes in-frame clones alone and lacks a portion of them. V, J and clone size are taken as reported in that table, and D and trimming were inferred from the DNA itself. This sample has a few hundred thousand clones, with 80% to 85% found just once.

This TCR derives from a person between 65 and 80 years old with COVID-19, enrolled during active disease. Sequencing was performed on peripheral blood. The chain combines TRBV5-1 with TRBJ2-1; TRBD2 agrees at 11 bases. The DNA of the CDR3 is TGCGCCAGCAGCTTGCGTCTAGCGGGGGGCATCGACTACAATGAGCAGTTCTTC. This sequence encodes CASSLRLAGGIDYNEQFF.